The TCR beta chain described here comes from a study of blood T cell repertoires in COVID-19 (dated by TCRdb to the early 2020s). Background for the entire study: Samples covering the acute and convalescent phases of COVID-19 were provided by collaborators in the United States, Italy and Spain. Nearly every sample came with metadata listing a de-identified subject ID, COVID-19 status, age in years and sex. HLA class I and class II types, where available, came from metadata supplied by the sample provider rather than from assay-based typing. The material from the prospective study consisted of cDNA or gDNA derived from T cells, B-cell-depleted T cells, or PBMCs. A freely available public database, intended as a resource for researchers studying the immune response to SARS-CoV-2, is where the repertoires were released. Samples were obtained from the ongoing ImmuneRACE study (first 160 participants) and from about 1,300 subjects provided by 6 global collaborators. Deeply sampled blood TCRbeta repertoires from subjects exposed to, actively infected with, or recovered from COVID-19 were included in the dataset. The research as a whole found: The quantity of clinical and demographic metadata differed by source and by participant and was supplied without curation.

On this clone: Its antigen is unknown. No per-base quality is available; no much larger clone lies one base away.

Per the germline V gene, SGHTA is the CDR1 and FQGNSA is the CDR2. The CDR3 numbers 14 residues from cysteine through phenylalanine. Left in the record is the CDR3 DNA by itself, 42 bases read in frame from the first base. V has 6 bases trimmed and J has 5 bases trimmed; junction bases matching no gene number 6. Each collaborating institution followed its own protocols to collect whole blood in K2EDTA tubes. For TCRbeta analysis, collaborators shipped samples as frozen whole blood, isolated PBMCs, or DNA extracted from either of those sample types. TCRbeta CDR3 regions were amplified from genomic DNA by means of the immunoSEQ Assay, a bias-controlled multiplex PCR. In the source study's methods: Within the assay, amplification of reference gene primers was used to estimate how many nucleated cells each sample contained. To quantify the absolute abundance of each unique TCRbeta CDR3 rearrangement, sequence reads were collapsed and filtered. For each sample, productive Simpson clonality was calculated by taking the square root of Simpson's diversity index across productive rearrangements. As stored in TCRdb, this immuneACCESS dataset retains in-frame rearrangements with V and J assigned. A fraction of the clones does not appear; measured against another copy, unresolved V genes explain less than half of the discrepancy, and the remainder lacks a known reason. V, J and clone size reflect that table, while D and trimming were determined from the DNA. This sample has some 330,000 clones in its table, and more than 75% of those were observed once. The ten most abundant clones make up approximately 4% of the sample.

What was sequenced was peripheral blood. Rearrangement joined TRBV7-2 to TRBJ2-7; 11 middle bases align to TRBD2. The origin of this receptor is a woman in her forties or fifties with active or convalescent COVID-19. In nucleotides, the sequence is TGTGCCAGCAGTACTAGCGGGAGTAGGCACGAGCAGTACTTC. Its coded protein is CASSTSGSRHEQYF.